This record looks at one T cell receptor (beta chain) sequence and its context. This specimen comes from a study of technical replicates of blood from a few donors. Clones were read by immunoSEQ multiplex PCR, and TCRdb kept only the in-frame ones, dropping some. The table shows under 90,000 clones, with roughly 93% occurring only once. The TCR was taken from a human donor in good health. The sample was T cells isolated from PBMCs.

As DNA, the CDR3 is TGTGCTAGTGCCCCGAAAGACAGGGGGTACACTGAAGCTTTCTTT. Translating gives CASAPKDRGYTEAFF. V usage is TRBV12-5 and J usage is TRBJ1-1; 9 nucleotides line up with TRBD1. The CDR3 extends over 15 amino acids. Unmatched junction bases numbered 9, after V lost 7 bases and J lost 3 bases. Germline CDR1 and CDR2: LGHNT and FRNRAP.